These 6 T cell receptor beta chains were sequenced from one sample in a study of T-cell reconstitution after alpha-beta-depleted transplantation in children. Unique molecular identifiers tagged the TCRbeta library. One entry per CDR3 protein results from TCRdb running MiXCR on the PCR reads. Here the sample spans roughly 180,000 distinct CDR3 sequences, roughly 15% being singletons. Specimen: PBMCs from the stem cell graft donor, collected from the stem cell graft. Receptors originate from a human donor who donated a stem cell graft to a child with acute lymphoblastic leukemia.

The chain carries TRBV6-4 and TRBJ2-1; 13 positions agree with TRBD2. Germline V gives CDR1 MRHNA, CDR2 SNTAGT. With 10 bases clipped from V and 14 bases from J, the junction kept 20 bases outside the gene matches. This CDR3 comprises 16 residues. CDR3 amino acids: CATEVVLAGGPGSKFF. The CDR3 coding sequence is TGTGCCACCGAGGTTGTACTAGCGGGAGGGCCAGGATCTAAGTTCTTC.

This clonotype was found many times. J is TRBJ2-3 and V is TRBV5-4; 8 bases agree with TRBD2. V trimming: 4 bases; J trimming: 4 bases; junction bases outside the gene matches: 14. CDR1 is SGHNT and CDR2 is YYREEE in the germline V gene (reference sequence). There are 17 residues in the CDR3. The CDR3 reads CASSPHGGGRMADTQYF. Written as DNA, the CDR3 is TGTGCCAGCAGCCCCCACGGGGGCGGGAGGATGGCAGATACGCAGTATTTT.

This clonotype was recorded many times. The chain joins TRBV12-3 or TRBV12-4 to TRBJ2-3; TRBD2 aligns across 9 bases. V dropped 4 bases and J dropped 4; count of bases not matched to a gene: 3. The CDR3 spans 14 residues. The CDR3 region has the DNA TGTGCCAGCAGTTCTAGCGGGGAAGCAGATACGCAGTATTTT. This translates into CASSSSGEADTQYF.

The table lists this clonotype with many counts. The chain employs TRBV10-3 and TRBJ2-3, with 12 bases aligning to TRBD2. There are 17 residues in the CDR3. Per the germline V gene, CDR1 is ENHRY and CDR2 is SYGVKD. J was trimmed by 4 bases and V by 2 bases; bases with no gene match: 7. The CDR3 DNA sequence: TGTGCCATCAGTGAGGGACTAGCGGGGCCCCCCGCAGATACGCAGTATTTT. As protein: CAISEGLAGPPADTQYF.

The genes are TRBV7-8 and TRBJ1-5; D possibly corresponds to TRBD1 (6 bases). Germline V lookup: CDR1 SGHVS, CDR2 FQNEAQ. The CDR3 has 18 residues. Trimming removed 4 bases from V and 3 bases from J, with 22 bases in between. CDR3 protein: CASSSFRSGQRFNQPQHF. The CDR3 coding sequence is TGTGCCAGCAGCTCATTCCGATCGGGACAACGATTCAATCAGCCCCAGCATTTT.

Ten or more counts support this clonotype. The chain combines TRBV29-1 with TRBJ2-7; 8 bases match TRBD2. The ends lost 7 bases at V and 6 bases at J; junction bases unmatched: 5. There are 11 residues in the CDR3. Germline V gives CDR1 SQVTM, CDR2 ANQGSEA. The DNA of the CDR3 is TGCAGCGGCACCACTAGCGGCGAGCAGTACTTC. The encoded protein is CSGTTSGEQYF.